The rows below give T cell receptor beta chains drawn from one sample of a study of T cell responses to AZD1222 COVID-19 vaccine. The assay was immunoSEQ multiplex PCR, and TCRdb's table has in-frame clones only and misses some. The profile covers more than 140,000 clones, with around 88% appearing a single time and about 3.4% taken by the ten largest. The specimen comprised peripheral blood, sampled on day 0 of MenACWY control vaccination. These receptors all stem from an adult in good health. The CDR3 runs from the conserved cysteine through the conserved F or W. The D gene is left open where the match is weak. Only some rows state a clone size, as once, few, many or a class for expanded clones.

D gene: TRBD2
clone size: .
J gene: TRBJ2-3
V gene: TRBV5-5
CDR3 protein: CASSPPTSGTDTQYF
CDR3 DNA: TGTGCCAGCAGCCCGCCGACTAGCGGCACAGATACGCAGTATTTT

D gene: .
clone size: .
J gene: TRBJ2-7
V gene: TRBV6-6
CDR3 protein: CASRIDPWSSYEQYF
CDR3 DNA: TGTGCCAGCAGAATCGACCCCTGGAGCTCCTACGAGCAGTACTTC

D gene: .
clone size: .
J gene: TRBJ1-3
V gene: TRBV6-2/TRBV6-3
CDR3 protein: CASSYPRASSGNTIYF
CDR3 DNA: TGTGCCAGCAGTTACCCGAGGGCGAGCTCTGGAAACACCATATATTTT

D gene: .
clone size: once
J gene: TRBJ1-6
V gene: TRBV11-2
CDR3 protein: CASSLTGFESPLHF
CDR3 DNA: TGTGCCAGCAGCTTAACAGGGTTTGAGTCACCCCTCCACTTT

D gene: .
clone size: .
J gene: TRBJ2-1
V gene: TRBV3-1/TRBV3-2
CDR3 protein: CASSQTPGLNGRDEQFF
CDR3 DNA: TGTGCCAGCAGCCAAACCCCGGGACTGAACGGACGGGATGAGCAGTTCTTC

D gene: .
clone size: .
J gene: TRBJ1-5
V gene: TRBV4-2
CDR3 protein: CASSQEGAGGGNQPQHF
CDR3 DNA: TGTGCCAGCAGCCAAGAAGGTGCCGGCGGAGGCAATCAGCCCCAGCATTTT

D gene: .
clone size: .
J gene: TRBJ1-1
V gene: TRBV5-4
CDR3 protein: CASSLGSTENTEAFF
CDR3 DNA: TGTGCCAGCAGCCTGGGATCGACGGAGAACACTGAAGCTTTCTTT

D gene: .
clone size: .
J gene: TRBJ2-1
V gene: TRBV20-1
CDR3 protein: CSASSSVEQFF
CDR3 DNA: TGCAGTGCTAGCAGCAGCGTTGAGCAGTTCTTC

D gene: TRBD1
clone size: .
J gene: TRBJ1-1
V gene: TRBV5-1
CDR3 protein: CASSLASGGMNTEAFF
CDR3 DNA: TGCGCCAGCAGCTTGGCGTCAGGGGGCATGAACACTGAAGCTTTCTTT

D gene: TRBD1
clone size: .
J gene: TRBJ1-1
V gene: TRBV9
CDR3 protein: CASSPRVAGGDTEAFF
CDR3 DNA: TGTGCCAGCAGCCCCCGGGTAGCAGGGGGGGACACTGAAGCTTTCTTT

D gene: .
clone size: few
J gene: TRBJ1-5
V gene: TRBV7-9
CDR3 protein: CASSLGFNQPQHF
CDR3 DNA: TGTGCCAGCAGCTTGGGGTTCAATCAGCCCCAGCATTTT

D gene: .
clone size: .
J gene: TRBJ1-1
V gene: TRBV29-1
CDR3 protein: CSVEWGMNTEAFF
CDR3 DNA: TGCAGCGTTGAGTGGGGTATGAACACTGAAGCTTTCTTT

D gene: TRBD2
clone size: .
J gene: TRBJ2-7
V gene: TRBV13
CDR3 protein: CASTNAGDYEQYF
CDR3 DNA: TGTGCCAGCACAAATGCGGGGGACTACGAGCAGTACTTC

D gene: .
clone size: .
J gene: TRBJ1-2
V gene: TRBV7-2
CDR3 protein: CASSLGRGGGYGYTF
CDR3 DNA: TGTGCCAGCAGCTTAGGCAGGGGAGGAGGCTATGGCTACACCTTC

D gene: .
clone size: .
J gene: TRBJ1-2
V gene: TRBV10-1
CDR3 protein: CASSENGQNPLFGGYTF
CDR3 DNA: TGCGCCAGCAGTGAGAACGGACAGAACCCCCTTTTTGGTGGCTACACCTTC

D gene: .
clone size: .
J gene: TRBJ2-7
V gene: TRBV5-1
CDR3 protein: CASSLEIGNYEQYF
CDR3 DNA: TGCGCCAGCAGCTTGGAAATAGGGAATTACGAGCAGTACTTC

D gene: .
clone size: once
J gene: TRBJ1-2
V gene: TRBV9
CDR3 protein: CASSWTDQNYGYTF
CDR3 DNA: TGTGCCAGCAGCTGGACAGACCAAAACTATGGCTACACCTTC

D gene: .
clone size: .
J gene: TRBJ1-3
V gene: TRBV12-3/TRBV12-4
CDR3 protein: CASSQLNTIYF
CDR3 DNA: TGTGCCAGCAGCCAATTAAACACCATATATTTT

D gene: TRBD1
clone size: .
J gene: TRBJ2-1
V gene: TRBV10-3
CDR3 protein: CASCPTGVAYNEQFF
CDR3 DNA: TGTGCCAGCTGCCCCACAGGGGTGGCCTACAATGAGCAGTTCTTC

D gene: .
clone size: .
J gene: TRBJ2-5
V gene: TRBV19
CDR3 protein: CASSRSYRAETQYF
CDR3 DNA: TGTGCCAGTAGCCGGTCGTACAGGGCGGAGACCCAGTACTTC

D gene: .
clone size: .
J gene: TRBJ2-5
V gene: TRBV20-1
CDR3 protein: CSARAQETQYF
CDR3 DNA: TGCAGTGCTAGAGCACAAGAGACCCAGTACTTC

D gene: .
clone size: few
J gene: TRBJ1-2
V gene: TRBV3-1/TRBV3-2
CDR3 protein: CASSQRVGGYGYTF
CDR3 DNA: TGTGCCAGCAGCCAGCGGGTGGGGGGTTATGGCTACACCTTC

D gene: TRBD2
clone size: once
J gene: TRBJ2-1
V gene: TRBV7-2
CDR3 protein: CASSLVSERGGSYNEQFF
CDR3 DNA: TGTGCCAGCAGCTTAGTGTCTGAGCGGGGGGGCTCCTACAATGAGCAGTTCTTC

D gene: TRBD2
clone size: .
J gene: TRBJ2-3
V gene: TRBV4-2
CDR3 protein: CASSQLAGGPGDTQYF
CDR3 DNA: TGTGCCAGCAGCCAGCTAGCGGGGGGGCCGGGAGATACGCAGTATTTT